The clone carrying this TCR beta chain was picked up many times. What it binds is unknown. This may come from a read error, since a much larger clone is one base off. Given the absence of the conserved phenylalanine or tryptophan at the CDR3 end, a read error is likely. The germline V gene has CDR1 SSHAT and CDR2 FNYEAQ (reference sequence). The CDR3 loop spans 14 amino acids. MiXCR was run by TCRdb on the multiplex PCR reads, yielding one entry per CDR3 protein. Of 14,000 to 15,000 distinct CDR3 sequences in the sample, 40% to 50% were seen once. The source of the sample is a study of breast tumors, draining lymph nodes, adjacent tissues. Notes on the study in general: The data were judged consistent with most tumor T cells coming from lymph node and expanding in tumor.

The receptor comes from a female donor with breast cancer. Some clones in this sample may be carry-over from other donors' samples. This rearrangement joins TRBV7-7 to TRBJ2-5; D perhaps matches TRBD1 (6 bases). The specimen sequenced was tumor-adjacent breast tissue. The CDR3 reads CASSFDRYQETQYL. CDR3 DNA: TGTGCTAGCAGCTTCGACAGGTACCAAGAGACCCAGTACCTC.